This T cell receptor beta chain was profiled in a study of T cell responses to AZD1222 COVID-19 vaccine. V lost 2 bases, J lost 5 bases, and 17 bases stayed unmatched. The CDR3 is 18 residues long. The V gene's germline CDR1 is SGHAT and CDR2 FQNNGV. General observations from the study: Nearly half of spike-specific TCRs reportedly target variant regions that are unmutated in the B.1.351 and B.1.1.7 variants. Researchers report vaccine-associated CD4 TCRs spanning spike, with dominance at 160-218 and 743-854. Repertoire samples came only from after the peak T cell response.

Here immunoSEQ multiplex PCR was the method, and the copy in TCRdb shows in-frame clones only, minus some. The data hold about 120,000 clones, with 90% observed a single time. Note on this clone: What it binds is not known.

The genes are TRBV11-2 and TRBJ1-2, with 7 bases lining up with TRBD1. The specimen was peripheral blood, collected on day 0 of MenACWY control vaccination. The origin of this receptor is an adult in good health. CDR3 sequence (DNA): TGTGCCAGCAGCTTATCGGGCCAAGCCTGGACAGGCAAATATGGCTACACCTTC. As protein: CASSLSGQAWTGKYGYTF.